Listed here are 29 T cell receptor beta chains from one sample, sequenced in a study of blood T cell repertoires in COVID-19. Here immunoSEQ multiplex PCR was the method, and the copy in TCRdb shows in-frame clones only, minus some. Here the sample spans about 110,000 clones, roughly 82% being singletons. The specimen was peripheral blood. These TCRs come from a woman aged 60-75 years with acute or convalescent COVID-19.

V gene TRBV27 combines with J gene TRBJ2-7; 7 bases match TRBD1. The germline V gene has CDR1 MNHEY and CDR2 SMNVEV (reference sequence). The CDR3 has 13 residues. J gave up 4 bases and V 8 bases, and 8 bases lay outside the gene matches. In nucleotides, the CDR3 is TGTGCCAGCGCTCGGACAGGCGTTTACGAGCAGTACTTC. Residues: CASARTGVYEQYF.

This clone appeared a single time. The rearrangement links TRBV6-5 to TRBJ2-7; the match to TRBD2 covers 7 bases. Germline CDR1 reads MNHEY; CDR2 reads SVGAGI. This CDR3 contains 13 residues. V shed 2 bases and J 2 bases; nucleotides not matched to a gene: 0. Here the CDR3 reads CASSYGLAYEQYF. The CDR3 nucleotides are TGTGCCAGCAGTTACGGACTAGCCTACGAGCAGTACTTC.

The chain employs TRBV20-1 and TRBJ2-5; the D is unclear. This CDR3 region has 11 residues. Germline values: CDR1 DFQATT, CDR2 SNEGSKA (reference sequence). Trimming took 7 bases from V and 10 from J, leaving 16 bases between them. DNA of the CDR3: TGCAGTGTACCAACCCCTTCAGGCCAGTACTTC. Translated, it gives CSVPTPSGQYF.

The rearrangement links TRBV5-1 to TRBJ2-7; 8 nucleotides line up with TRBD1. With V trimmed by 0 bases and J by 5 bases, 13 bases remained unmatched. This CDR3 has 17 amino acids. Per germline, CDR1 SGHRS and CDR2 YFSETQ. The CDR3 spells CASSLEGDPSGGDEQYF. As DNA, the CDR3 is TGCGCCAGCAGCTTGGAGGGGGATCCTTCAGGGGGCGACGAGCAGTACTTC. Supplemented by reference TRBV5-1 and TRBJ2-7, the full variable domain reads KAGVTQTPRYLIKTRGQQVTLSCSPISGHRSVSWYQQTPGQGLQFLFEYFSETQRNKGNFPGRFSGRQFSNSRSEMNVSTLELGDSALYLCASSLEGDPSGGDEQYFGPGTRLTVT.

The V gene is TRBV4-3, the J gene TRBJ2-1, with 11 nucleotides matching TRBD2. CDR3 length: 15 residues. Germline V gene sequence: CDR1 LGHNA, CDR2 YSLEER. V shed 1 base and J 4 bases; nucleotides not matched to a gene: 0. CDR3 loop: CASSQASGGYNEQFF. The CDR3 nucleotides are TGCGCCAGCAGCCAAGCTAGCGGGGGGTACAATGAGCAGTTCTTC.

The V call is TRBV10-3, the J call TRBJ1-6; 7 bases are shared with TRBD1. CDR1 ENHRY and CDR2 SYGVKD come from the germline V gene. This CDR3 contains 13 residues. The trim removed 6 bases at V and 8 bases at J, leaving 4 bases unmatched. The CDR3 region is CAIRGTVDSPLHF. The DNA of the CDR3 is TGTGCCATCAGGGGGACAGTGGATTCACCCCTCCACTTT.

The J gene is TRBJ1-5, the V gene TRBV30; D not resolved. Trimming removed 2 bases from V and 2 bases from J, with 10 bases in between. The germline V gene has CDR1 GTSNPN and CDR2 SVGIG (reference sequence). The CDR3 covers 14 residues. The CDR3 spells CAWSPGLGNQPQHF. In DNA form, the CDR3 reads TGTGCCTGGAGTCCAGGTTTGGGCAATCAGCCCCAGCATTTT.

J is TRBJ1-4 and V is TRBV29-1; D perhaps matches TRBD1 (5 bases). Germline CDR1 and CDR2: SQVTM and ANQGSEA. The CDR3 totals 16 residues. V shed 5 bases and J shed 2 bases, with 18 bases lying between them. The CDR3 DNA follows: TGCAGCGTTTCGGCAGGGCTTGGTGCGACTAATGAAAAACTGTTTTTT. Translation gives CSVSAGLGATNEKLFF.

The rearrangement joins TRBV13 to TRBJ1-6; possible D gene TRBD1, 5 bases. The CDR3 spans 16 residues. Germline V gene lookup returns CDR1 PRHDT and CDR2 FYEKMQ (reference sequence). Trimming took 4 bases from V and 4 from J, leaving 14 bases between them. Written as DNA, the CDR3 is TGTGCCAGCAGCTCCCGACAGCTCGAATATAATTCACCCCTCCACTTT. Translated: CASSSRQLEYNSPLHF.

With respect to this clone: An end of the junction differs from the germline gene, which may be a read error. The chain employs TRBV11-1 and TRBJ2-7; the match to TRBD1 covers 7 bases. The CDR3 runs 13 residues. The germline gives CDR1 SGHAT, CDR2 FQDESV (reference sequence). This CDR3 reads CASSRDLQGKGDF. The CDR3 nucleotides read TGTGCCAGCAGTCGTGACCTACAGGGGAAAGGAGACTTC.

This clone was recorded a few times. The chain combines TRBV3-1 (or the pseudogene TRBV3-2) with TRBJ1-2, with D possibly being TRBD1 (5 bases). CDR3 length: 16 residues. V gave up 0 bases and J gave up 4 bases, with 15 bases separating them. Per germline, CDR1 LGHDT and CDR2 YNNKEL (reference sequence). The CDR3 loop reads CASSQDPEGRGYGYTF. The CDR3, as DNA: TGTGCCAGCAGCCAAGATCCGGAGGGGCGCGGCTATGGCTACACCTTC.

The chain employs TRBV7-2 and TRBJ2-3; TRBD2 is a possible D gene (6 bases). Germline V gene lookup returns CDR1 SGHTA and CDR2 FQGNSA. This CDR3 comprises 14 residues. Between the trimmed V and J ends, which lost 5 bases and 2 bases, there was a span of 11 bases. The CDR3 DNA sequence: TGTGCCAGCAGCCCCGGGGGTGCCACAGATACGCAGTATTTT. Encoded protein: CASSPGGATDTQYF.

This clone was picked up a small number of times. The chain employs TRBV19 and TRBJ1-3; D not certain. This CDR3 is 16 amino acids long. Trimming took 4 bases from V and 0 from J, leaving 13 bases between them. From germline, CDR1 is LNHDA and CDR2 SQIVND (reference sequence). The CDR3: CASSTLRVLSGNTIYF. As DNA, the CDR3 is TGTGCCAGTAGTACTCTTCGGGTCCTCTCTGGAAACACCATATATTTT.

The chain links TRBV3-1 (or the pseudogene TRBV3-2) to TRBJ2-3; 7 bases agree with TRBD1. Germline V gene sequence: CDR1 LGHDT, CDR2 YNNKEL (reference sequence). This CDR3 is 17 amino acids long. Trimming took 1 base from V and 3 from J; bases not matched to a gene: 10. The CDR3 loop is CASSQAPRQGDTDTQYF. The CDR3 DNA sequence: TGTGCCAGCAGCCAAGCCCCTCGACAGGGAGATACAGATACGCAGTATTTT.

The CDR3 sequence is CSAGGTGGLSNEKLFF. CDR3 nucleotides: TGCAGCGCCGGCGGGACAGGGGGCCTATCTAATGAAAAACTGTTTTTT. This rearrangement joins TRBV29-1 to TRBJ1-4, with TRBD1 matching over 12 bases. This CDR3 contains 16 residues. Germline V gene data show CDR1 as SQVTM and CDR2 as ANQGSEA. The V and J ends lost 7 bases and 3 bases, in that order; junction bases with no gene match: 9.

This chain links TRBV30 with TRBJ1-3; 7 nucleotides agree with TRBD1. The CDR3 has 14 amino acids. Germline lookup yields CDR1 GTSNPN and CDR2 SVGIG (reference sequence). Trimming took 4 bases from V and 4 from J; bases not matched to a gene: 7. The DNA for the CDR3 is TGTGCCTGGACCACGACAGGGAGAGGAAACACCATATATTTT. Translating gives CAWTTTGRGNTIYF.

The V call is TRBV7-3, the J call TRBJ1-2, with 7 bases that match TRBD1. After removal of 5 bases from V and 4 bases from J, the junction contained 7 bases not matched to a gene. The CDR3 runs to 14 residues. Germline V lookup: CDR1 SGHTA, CDR2 FQGTGA. The chain's CDR3 is CASSTPGQIYGYTF. The CDR3 DNA follows: TGTGCCAGCAGCACACCGGGACAGATCTATGGCTACACCTTC.

The rearrangement uses TRBV9 and TRBJ2-2; the match to TRBD2 covers 8 bases. The CDR3 covers 15 residues. The J segment lost 1 base and the V segment lost 3 bases, leaving 2 bases of the junction unmatched. Germline V CDR1 and CDR2: SGDLS, YYNGEE. The CDR3 nucleotides are TGTGCCAGCAGCGGCGGGACTAGGAACACCGGGGAGCTGTTTTTT. Translating it yields CASSGGTRNTGELFF. The variable domain in full, with the rest retrieved from reference TRBV9 and TRBJ2-2, is DSGVTQTPKHLITATGQRVTLRCSPRSGDLSVYWYQQSLDQGLQFLIQYYNGEERAKGNILERFSAQQFPDLHSELNLSSLELGDSALYFCASSGGTRNTGELFFGEGSRLTVL.

CDR3 protein: CASSQDWTAFEKLFF. The CDR3 DNA reads TGCGCCAGCAGCCAAGACTGGACAGCTTTTGAAAAACTGTTTTTT. The chain has TRBV4-1 and TRBJ1-4, with TRBD1 as a possible D gene (6 bases). Deletions cut 0 bases from V and 7 bases from J, with 12 bases between. CDR1 is MGHRA and CDR2 is YSYEKL in the germline V gene. The CDR3 is made up of 15 amino acids.

J is TRBJ1-5 and V is TRBV9, with TRBD1 matching over 8 bases. The CDR3 is 14 residues long. Looked up from germline, CDR1 is SGDLS and CDR2 is YYNGEE. After removal of 0 bases from V and 6 bases from J, the junction contained 2 bases not matched to a gene. This CDR3 reads CASSVGQGSQPQHF. CDR3 nucleotides: TGTGCCAGCAGCGTAGGACAGGGGAGTCAGCCCCAGCATTTT.

The CDR3 sequence: CASSRDTSSYNSPLHF. CDR3 coding DNA: TGTGCCAGCAGCCGGGACACGAGCTCCTATAATTCACCCCTCCACTTT. The chain uses TRBV2 and TRBJ1-6; tentative D call: TRBD1 (6 bases). Germline-derived CDR1 and CDR2 are SNHLY and FYNNEI. Trimming pared 6 bases from V and 0 bases from J, leaving 12 bases between. The length of the CDR3 is 16 residues.

This chain links TRBV7-2 with TRBJ2-5, with TRBD2 identical over 10 bases. This CDR3 spans 17 amino acids. The V segment lost 1 base and the J segment 5 bases; nucleotides outside the gene matches: 10. In germline, CDR1 is SGHTA, CDR2 FQGNSA. The CDR3 is CASSLDGQRGGLETQYF. As DNA, the CDR3 is TGTGCCAGCAGCTTAGATGGCCAGCGGGGGGGCCTCGAGACCCAGTACTTC. Full variable domain (rest looked up from reference TRBV7-2 and TRBJ2-5): GAGVSQSPSNKVTEKGKDVELRCDPISGHTALYWYRQSLGQGLEFLIYFQGNSAPDKSGLPSDRFSAERTGGSVSTLTIQRTQQEDSAVYLCASSLDGQRGGLETQYFGPGTRLLVL.

V and J are TRBV6-5 and TRBJ1-6; 9 positions agree with TRBD1. Germline loops: CDR1 MNHEY, CDR2 SVGAGI. This CDR3 contains 14 residues. J was trimmed by 7 bases and V by 5 bases; bases with no gene match: 3. CDR3 bases: TGTGCCAGCAGTACTGACAGGGGGAATTCACCCCTCCACTTT. This gives the protein CASSTDRGNSPLHF.

The chain recombines TRBV19 with TRBJ1-2; 7 bases match TRBD1. The germline V gene encodes CDR1 LNHDA and CDR2 SQIVND (reference sequence). The V segment lost 8 bases and the J segment 8 bases; nucleotides outside the gene matches: 8. The CDR3 extends over 12 amino acids. The CDR3 DNA reads TGTGCCAGTCAGGGGGAGCACTGGGGCTACACCTTC. This encodes CASQGEHWGYTF.

J is TRBJ1-2 and V is TRBV2; 11 bases are shared with TRBD1. CDR3 length: 15 amino acids. Trimming cost V 6 bases and J 4 bases; bases outside gene matches: 7. CDR1 is SNHLY, CDR2 FYNNEI, per germline. The CDR3 reads CASSPGQGAGYGYTF. The CDR3, as DNA: TGTGCCAGCAGCCCCGGACAGGGGGCCGGCTATGGCTACACCTTC.

The J gene is TRBJ2-1, the V gene TRBV7-3, with D perhaps TRBD1 (5 bases). V was shortened by 5 bases and J by 9 bases, with 14 bases between the two germline ends. There are 13 residues in the CDR3. Per germline, CDR1 SGHTA and CDR2 FQGTGA. DNA of the CDR3: TGTGCCAGCAGCACCCAGCAGGGCTTTGAGCAGTTCTTC. Its translation: CASSTQQGFEQFF.

The CDR3 loop is CACQGTYFEAFF. As DNA, the CDR3 is TGTGCCTGTCAGGGGACCTACTTTGAAGCTTTCTTT. This chain joins TRBV30 and TRBJ1-1, with TRBD1 as a possible D gene (6 bases). V lost 6 bases and J 7 bases, leaving 15 bases between the germline ends. Germline V CDR1 and CDR2: GTSNPN, SVGIG (reference sequence). This CDR3 is 12 amino acids long.

The V gene is TRBV28, the J gene TRBJ2-7, with D possibly matching TRBD2 (6 bases). Trimming took 7 bases from V and 3 from J, leaving 19 bases between them. Germline lookup yields CDR1 MDHEN and CDR2 SYDVKM. This CDR3 comprises 15 residues. The CDR3 DNA sequence: TGTGCCAGCAAAAGGGGAGCTAGCGTTGACTACGAGCAGTACTTC. As protein: CASKRGASVDYEQYF. Complete variable domain (other parts from reference TRBV28 and TRBJ2-7): DVKVTQSSRYLVKRTGEKVFLECVQDMDHENMFWYRQDPGLGLRLIYFSYDVKMKEKGDIPEGYSVSREKKERFSLILESASTNQTSMYLCASKRGASVDYEQYFGPGTRLTVT.

V and J are TRBV29-1 and TRBJ2-7; D remains unclear. Trimming shortened V by 1 base and J by 6 bases, and 4 bases separated the two germline ends. Germline lookup yields CDR1 SQVTM and CDR2 ANQGSEA. The CDR3 contains 10 residues. The CDR3 DNA follows: TGCAGCGTTGAAGGGCCCGAGCAGTACTTC. Its translation: CSVEGPEQYF.